This TCR beta chain was observed in a study of tumor and adjacent non-tumor tissue in lung cancer. The overall study: There were some 11 adenocarcinoma, a couple of squamous cell carcinoma and 1 small cell lung cancer cases.

Comment on this clonotype: The junction and the germline gene differ at one end; a read error may be behind it.

Germline V gene lookup returns CDR1 DFQATT and CDR2 SNEGSKA (reference sequence). The CDR3 is 14 amino acids. Three rounds of nested PCR, following a modified ARM-PCR protocol, produced the TCRbeta library. In TCRdb, the multiplex PCR reads were re-called with MiXCR into one record per CDR3 protein. Of 60,000 to 85,000 distinct CDR3 sequences in the sample, roughly 77% were seen once. No cell sorting was done before RNA was extracted from the tissue. The normal lung tissue was taken more than 3 cm from the tumor edge. The sequence was collected from a man aged 60 to 69 with non-small cell lung cancer. Sequencing was carried out using distant non-tumor lung tissue. The chain employs TRBV20-1 and TRBJ2-5; D unclear. Written as DNA, the CDR3 is TGCAGTCCTAGTGCCAAAGGACCAACAGAGACCCAGTACTTC. Its translation is CSPSAKGPTETQYF.